Listed below are T cell receptor beta chains from one sample, sequenced in a study of CD8 T cells in Susac syndrome. TCRdb redid the calling of the immunoSEQ multiplex PCR reads with MiXCR, one entry per CDR3 protein. The table has approximately 180,000 distinct CDR3 sequences, almost 96% seen once. Sequenced: CD4+ T cells from PBMCs. The receptor source for this set is a human donor with multiple sclerosis. CDR3s include the opening cysteine and the closing phenylalanine or tryptophan. Fields, in order: CDR3 DNA, CDR3 protein, J gene, CDR3 length, D gene, clone size, V gene. A D gene is named only where the DNA matches it firmly. Some rows mark clone size as missing; the rest say once, few, many or name a class of expanded clone.

TGTGCCAGCAGCGAATCGGGACAGGACGAGTCCTTC | CASSESGQDESF | TRBJ2-7 | 12 | TRBD1 | NA | TRBV7-9
TGCGCCAGCAGCCCTGGCCTAGACAGAAAGTCCTACAATGAGCAGTTCTTC | CASSPGLDRKSYNEQFF | TRBJ2-1 | 17 | NA | NA | TRBV5-1
TGCGCCAGCAGTTTTATCTCTGGAAACACCATATATTTT | CASSFISGNTIYF | TRBJ1-3 | 13 | NA | NA | TRBV4-1
TGTGCCTGGAGTTTCAAGTATTCACCCCTCCACTTT | CAWSFKYSPLHF | TRBJ1-6 | 12 | NA | NA | TRBV30
TGTGCCAGCAGCTTAACATCGCGGGGGACTGAAGCTTTCTTT | CASSLTSRGTEAFF | TRBJ1-1 | 14 | NA | NA | TRBV7-6
TGCAGTACCTTCGGGGGCTCTGGGGCCAACGTCCTGACTTTC | CSTFGGSGANVLTF | TRBJ2-6 | 14 | NA | NA | TRBV20-1
TGTGCCTGGAGGGACAGCGGACTAATATATGGCTACACCTTC | CAWRDSGLIYGYTF | TRBJ1-2 | 14 | NA | NA | TRBV30
TGTGCCTGGAGCGCCGGGACAGGGACAAATCAGCCCCAGCATTTT | CAWSAGTGTNQPQHF | TRBJ1-5 | 15 | TRBD1 | NA | TRBV30
TGTGCCTGGAGTATTACGGGAATACTCTACGAGCAGTACTTC | CAWSITGILYEQYF | TRBJ2-7 | 14 | NA | NA | TRBV30
TGTGCCAGCAGCTCTACAGGTTCTGGGCCCCAGCATTTT | CASSSTGSGPQHF | TRBJ1-5 | 13 | NA | NA | TRBV12-3/TRBV12-4
TGTGCCAGCTCGAAGGACAGGGGACTTGCCGGGGAGCTGTTTTTT | CASSKDRGLAGELFF | TRBJ2-2 | 15 | TRBD1 | NA | TRBV2
TGTGCCTGGATCCGGGGGCCTGGCTACACCTTC | CAWIRGPGYTF | TRBJ1-2 | 11 | NA | NA | TRBV30
TGCAGCGGGGAAAGGGTCGAGACCCAGTACTTC | CSGERVETQYF | TRBJ2-5 | 11 | NA | NA | TRBV29-1
TGTGCCTGGAGTGTAAGTAGCCTGAAAGATACGCAGTATTTT | CAWSVSSLKDTQYF | TRBJ2-3 | 14 | NA | NA | TRBV30
TGTGCCAGCAGCCGAGTAGCGGGGGGGAGCTCCTACGAGCAGTACTTC | CASSRVAGGSSYEQYF | TRBJ2-7 | 16 | TRBD2 | NA | TRBV3-1
TGTGCCAGCAGCCTTGCGGACCAAGAGACCCAGTACTTC | CASSLADQETQYF | TRBJ2-5 | 13 | NA | few | TRBV28
TGTGCCATTGCTCGGGGATACACTGAGGCTTTCTTT | CAIARGYTEAFF | TRBJ1-1 | 12 | NA | NA | TRBV10-3
TGTGCCTGGAGTGCGACAGGGGTGAACATGAACACTGAAGCTTTCTTT | CAWSATGVNMNTEAFF | TRBJ1-1 | 16 | TRBD1 | NA | TRBV30
TGCGCCAGCAGCTTGGCCCTATTGGGGGAAGGTGGCTACACCTTC | CASSLALLGEGGYTF | TRBJ1-2 | 15 | NA | NA | TRBV5-1
TGTGCCACCAGCCCCGAGGCGGGGTCAACTGCTCGGAATGAGCAGTTCTTC | CATSPEAGSTARNEQFF | TRBJ2-1 | 17 | NA | NA | TRBV15
TGTGCCAGCAGTGAAGGGGCGGGGAGCTCCTACGAGCAGTACTTC | CASSEGAGSSYEQYF | TRBJ2-7 | 15 | NA | NA | TRBV6-1
TGCGCCAGCAGCTTGGGGATGATCATGAACACTGAAGCTTTCTTT | CASSLGMIMNTEAFF | TRBJ1-1 | 15 | NA | NA | TRBV5-1
TGCGCCAGCAGCTTAATTCCGGGACAGGCTCAAGAGACCCAGTACTTC | CASSLIPGQAQETQYF | TRBJ2-5 | 16 | TRBD1 | NA | TRBV5-1